Included here is one TCR beta chain sequence, with context. The target antigen is unknown. These data belong to a study of cytomegalovirus exposure and HLA in healthy donors. Overall study: Early release data held 75 million to 90 million unique TCRs from HLA-typed donors. Within the Caucasian-associated ancestry cluster were 65% to 85% of the 398 genotyped donors. Overall study findings and caveats: For presence/absence analyses, sequencing depth was assumed to be roughly uniform across donors. Researchers catalogued about 150 TCR beta chains as cytomegalovirus-associated.

Primers: 60 Vbeta forward and 13 Jbeta reverse. Sequenced by immunoSEQ multiplex PCR; TCRdb stores in-frame clones only, minus some. The sample totals around 29,000 clones. This TCR derives from a man aged 25-40 years in good health and CMV-seronegative. Material: PBMCs.

The CDR3 nucleotides are TGTGCCAGCAGCTTTGACAGGTTAAAACTGTTTTTT. Protein: CASSFDRLKLFF. The V and J genes are TRBV11-3 and TRBJ1-4; the D gene is possibly TRBD1 (6 bases). V was pared by 3 bases and J by 10 bases, with 9 bases between. The CDR3 has 12 residues. Germline V gene sequence: CDR1 SGHNT, CDR2 YENEEA. The complete variable domain, with remaining parts taken from reference TRBV11-3 and TRBJ1-4, reads EAGVVQSPRYKIIEKKQPVAFWCNPISGHNTLYWYLQNLGQGPELLIRYENEEAVDDSQLPKDRFSAERLKGVDSTLKIQPAELGDSAVYLCASSFDRLKLFFGSGTQLSVL.